This is a list of T cell receptor beta chains from one sample in a study of blood T cell repertoires in COVID-19. Sequencing used immunoSEQ multiplex PCR; TCRdb keeps in-frame clones, though not all of them. The table includes 180,000 or so clones, approximately 85% detected once. Sequenced material: peripheral blood. Receptors originate from a woman over 75 with acute or convalescent COVID-19. Both conserved end residues are part of each CDR3. The D gene is left open where the match is weak. Rows may omit the clone size; those that give it use once, few, many or a size class.

DNA: TGCAGCGTTGTAGACAGCTCCTACGAGCAGTACTTC; CDR3: CSVVDSSYEQYF; V: TRBV29-1; size: NA; D: NA; J: TRBJ2-7
DNA: TGTGCCAGCAGCTTAGGGACAGGGAGAATAAGCTCTGGAAACACCATATATTTT; CDR3: CASSLGTGRISSGNTIYF; V: TRBV7-9; size: NA; D: TRBD1; J: TRBJ1-3
DNA: TGTGCCAGCAGCTTATTGGGTAGGGGGAACACTGAAGCTTTCTTT; CDR3: CASSLLGRGNTEAFF; V: TRBV11-2; size: NA; D: NA; J: TRBJ1-1
DNA: TGTGCCAGCAGCCTACAGGCGGGGGAGGAAAAACTGTTTTTT; CDR3: CASSLQAGEEKLFF; V: TRBV9; size: NA; D: NA; J: TRBJ1-4
DNA: TGTGCCAGCAGCTTGAGGGGGAATAGCAATCAGCCCCAGCATTTT; CDR3: CASSLRGNSNQPQHF; V: TRBV5-8; size: NA; D: NA; J: TRBJ1-5
DNA: TGTGCCAGCAGTTACGGGACACTGTATAATTCACCCCTCCACTTT; CDR3: CASSYGTLYNSPLHF; V: TRBV6-5; size: NA; D: NA; J: TRBJ1-6
DNA: TGTGCCAGCTCACCAGGGGGACAGGGATATTCACCCCTCCACTTT; CDR3: CASSPGGQGYSPLHF; V: TRBV18; size: few; D: TRBD1; J: TRBJ1-6
DNA: TGCGCCAGCAGCTTAAGGGGCTCTAGCACAGATACGCAGTATTTT; CDR3: CASSLRGSSTDTQYF; V: TRBV5-1; size: NA; D: NA; J: TRBJ2-3
DNA: TGCGCCAGCAGCCCATGGACTAGCGGTAACACCGGGGAGCTGTTTTTT; CDR3: CASSPWTSGNTGELFF; V: TRBV7-2; size: NA; D: TRBD2; J: TRBJ2-2
DNA: TGTGCCACCAGCCCAGATAATAACTATGGCTACACCTTC; CDR3: CATSPDNNYGYTF; V: TRBV15; size: NA; D: NA; J: TRBJ1-2
DNA: TGTGCCAGCAGTGAAAGAGGCGGTTCACCCCTCCACTTT; CDR3: CASSERGGSPLHF; V: TRBV25-1; size: NA; D: NA; J: TRBJ1-6
DNA: TGTGCCAGCAGCTTAGCGAGGTCGAGAGTTGGCACTGAAGCTTTCTTT; CDR3: CASSLARSRVGTEAFF; V: TRBV11-1; size: NA; D: NA; J: TRBJ1-1
DNA: TGTGCCACCAGTGATCCGGGACAGGGGGACGAGCAGTACTTC; CDR3: CATSDPGQGDEQYF; V: TRBV24-1; size: NA; D: TRBD1; J: TRBJ2-7
DNA: TGTGCCAGCAGCGCACGACAGGGATCCCCCTACGAGCAGTACTTC; CDR3: CASSARQGSPYEQYF; V: TRBV7-8; size: NA; D: TRBD1; J: TRBJ2-7
DNA: TGTGCCAGCAGCTTAGTCGCCTCTAGCACCGGGGAGCTGTTTTTT; CDR3: CASSLVASSTGELFF; V: TRBV7-9; size: once; D: NA; J: TRBJ2-2
DNA: TGTGCCAGCAGTTCAAGCGCAGGGCTTAGCAATCAGCCCCAGCATTTT; CDR3: CASSSSAGLSNQPQHF; V: TRBV28; size: few; D: NA; J: TRBJ1-5
DNA: TGTGCCTGGGAAGGGGGACCGGGACAGGGTCGTGAAAAACTGTTTTTT; CDR3: CAWEGGPGQGREKLFF; V: TRBV30; size: NA; D: TRBD1; J: TRBJ1-4
DNA: TGTGCCAGCAGTTCGACAGGGTATTACTATGGCTACACCTTC; CDR3: CASSSTGYYYGYTF; V: TRBV6-5; size: NA; D: TRBD1; J: TRBJ1-2
DNA: TGTGCCAGCAGCCTCGGGACTAGCGGGTCAGATACGCAGTATTTT; CDR3: CASSLGTSGSDTQYF; V: TRBV9; size: NA; D: TRBD2; J: TRBJ2-3
DNA: TGTGCCACCAGGGGACAGGGGCAAAGCTTCTTT; CDR3: CATRGQGQSFF; V: TRBV24-1; size: once; D: TRBD1; J: TRBJ1-1
DNA: TGTGCCAGCAGCTCGACCTCCATGGGGACAGGGGTGCATGGCTACACCTTC; CDR3: CASSSTSMGTGVHGYTF; V: TRBV7-9; size: NA; D: TRBD1; J: TRBJ1-2
DNA: TGTGCCAGCAGCTTAGGAGGACAGCCCCAAGAGACCCAGTACTTC; CDR3: CASSLGGQPQETQYF; V: TRBV7-9; size: NA; D: NA; J: TRBJ2-5
DNA: TGTGCCAGCAGTAATAGCGGGAGGGGCACAGATACGCAGTATTTT; CDR3: CASSNSGRGTDTQYF; V: TRBV27; size: NA; D: TRBD2; J: TRBJ2-3
DNA: TGTGCCAGCAGCCCTACTGGGACTAGCGGGACGAGGGGTGGAGATACGCAGTATTTT; CDR3: CASSPTGTSGTRGGDTQYF; V: TRBV7-3; size: NA; D: TRBD2; J: TRBJ2-3
DNA: TGCAGGGCCATACAGGGGACTGAAGCTTTCTTT; CDR3: CRAIQGTEAFF; V: TRBV20-1; size: NA; D: TRBD1; J: TRBJ1-1
DNA: TGCGCCAGCAGTGAGTCACCTGGACTAGAAAAGACCCAGTACTTC; CDR3: CASSESPGLEKTQYF; V: TRBV10-1; size: NA; D: TRBD2; J: TRBJ2-5
DNA: TGCGCCAGCAGCTTAGTACAGGGGGCGTCGGAGACCCAGTACTTC; CDR3: CASSLVQGASETQYF; V: TRBV5-1; size: NA; D: TRBD1; J: TRBJ2-5
DNA: TGTGCCAGCAGCCCTCCCCCAGGTCTCACCAATTCACCCCTCCACTTT; CDR3: CASSPPPGLTNSPLHF; V: TRBV6-6; size: NA; D: NA; J: TRBJ1-6
DNA: TGTGCCAGCAGCAAAGTCTACGGAGGGCCAGACTATGGCTACACCTTC; CDR3: CASSKVYGGPDYGYTF; V: TRBV21-1; size: once; D: NA; J: TRBJ1-2
DNA: TGTGCCACCAGTGATTCGACAGGGCATGGCTACACCTTC; CDR3: CATSDSTGHGYTF; V: TRBV24-1; size: NA; D: TRBD1; J: TRBJ1-2
DNA: TGTGCCAGCCAGCCATGGAAGACTAGCGGGGGGGCGAATGAGCAGTTCTTC; CDR3: CASQPWKTSGGANEQFF; V: TRBV3-1/TRBV3-2; size: NA; D: TRBD2; J: TRBJ2-1
DNA: TGCAGTGCTAGTCCGGGGAGTCAGCCCCAGCATTTT; CDR3: CSASPGSQPQHF; V: TRBV20-1; size: NA; D: NA; J: TRBJ1-5
DNA: TGTGCCAGCAGCTTGCTAGCGGGGGACCCGGGGTATTTT; CDR3: CASSLLAGDPGYF; V: TRBV7-9; size: NA; D: TRBD2; J: TRBJ2-3
DNA: TGTGCCAGCAGCTTGGAGAACGGGCAGCCCCAGCATTTT; CDR3: CASSLENGQPQHF; V: TRBV5-8; size: NA; D: NA; J: TRBJ1-5
DNA: TGTGCCAGCAGCTTGCTGGGAGGGCCCTACAATGAGCAGTTCTTC; CDR3: CASSLLGGPYNEQFF; V: TRBV5-4; size: NA; D: TRBD2; J: TRBJ2-1
DNA: TGTGCCAGCGGCTCCCAGGGCTTACCCCTCCACTTT; CDR3: CASGSQGLPLHF; V: TRBV6-5; size: NA; D: NA; J: TRBJ1-6
DNA: TGTGCCAGCAGCACAGGACAGGGGGCGGCCACCGGGGAGCTGTTTTTT; CDR3: CASSTGQGAATGELFF; V: TRBV6-6; size: NA; D: TRBD1; J: TRBJ2-2
DNA: TGTGCCAGCAGCCTAATCGGCGGGGTAGTCCCCAATGAGCAGTTCTTC; CDR3: CASSLIGGVVPNEQFF; V: TRBV11-1; size: once; D: NA; J: TRBJ2-1
DNA: TGTGCCAGCAGCCCCCCGGGACGGGGGGAAAAACTGTTTTTT; CDR3: CASSPPGRGEKLFF; V: TRBV5-6; size: few; D: NA; J: TRBJ1-4